This passage covers 10 T cell receptor beta chains from one sample sequenced in a study of EBV T-cell therapy then PD-1 blockade in nasopharyngeal carcinoma. This sample's treatment: AdE1-LMPpoly-expanded autologous EBV-specific T-cell therapy followed by anti-PD-1 nivolumab. Here immunoSEQ multiplex PCR was the method, and the copy in TCRdb shows in-frame clones only, minus some. The data hold roughly 22,000 clones, with approximately 80% observed a single time. Antigen specificity for these receptors is unknown. Specimen: CD8+ T cells from blood, collected at day -245 from a patient whose treatment included autologous EBV-specific T cells and nivolumab. These receptors all stem from a man aged 40-49 years with nasopharyngeal carcinoma.

The rearrangement links TRBV11-3 to TRBJ2-7, with a tentative D call TRBD1 (6 bases). V was pared by 5 bases and J by 3 bases, with 11 bases between. The CDR3 has 13 residues. CDR1 and CDR2 from the germline V gene are SGHNT and YENEEA. CDR3 in DNA: TGTGCCAGCAGCATAAAGGGGGACTACGAGCAGTACTTC. Encoded protein: CASSIKGDYEQYF.

This clone occurred a few times. The V call is TRBV5-1, the J call TRBJ2-7, with 7 bases aligning to TRBD1. The J segment lost 2 bases and the V segment lost 3 bases, leaving 8 bases of the junction unmatched. This CDR3 region has 15 residues. The germline V gene encodes CDR1 SGHRS and CDR2 YFSETQ. Written as DNA, the CDR3 is TGCGCCAGCAGCTATCGACAGGGATCGACCTACGAGCAGTACTTC. Protein sequence: CASSYRQGSTYEQYF.

This clone was counted once. V is TRBV7-9 and J is TRBJ1-1; no clear D. Trimming left V 3 bases short and J 8 bases short, with 10 bases between. CDR1 SEHNR and CDR2 FQNEAQ come from the germline V gene (reference sequence). The CDR3 spans 12 residues. CDR3 loop: CASSLLRQEAFF. The CDR3 DNA reads as TGTGCCAGCAGCTTGCTTAGGCAGGAAGCTTTCTTT.

The V gene is TRBV27, the J gene TRBJ1-5, with TRBD1 matching over 7 bases. Germline V gene lookup returns CDR1 MNHEY and CDR2 SMNVEV (reference sequence). The CDR3 spans 18 residues. V shed 1 base, J shed 0 bases, and the junction held 9 bases outside the gene matches. CDR3 amino acids: CASSLYPGGRYSNQPQHF. CDR3 nucleotides: TGTGCCAGCAGTTTATACCCAGGGGGAAGATATAGCAATCAGCCCCAGCATTTT.

This clone turned up a few times. The rearrangement joins TRBV6-2 or TRBV6-3 to TRBJ2-3; TRBD2 aligns across 11 bases. The CDR3 runs 15 residues. V shed 2 bases and J 6 bases; nucleotides not matched to a gene: 4. Germline V gives CDR1 MNHEY, CDR2 SVGEGT. The CDR3 protein is CASSYLAGGSDTQYF. The CDR3 DNA follows: TGTGCCAGCAGTTACCTAGCGGGGGGCTCGGATACGCAGTATTTT.

The chain uses TRBV20-1 and TRBJ1-2; D remains ambiguous. V lost 5 bases and J lost 8, with 6 bases in between. Germline values: CDR1 DFQATT, CDR2 SNEGSKA (reference sequence). The CDR3 extends over 9 amino acids. The CDR3 DNA sequence: TGCAGTGCTCTCTCCGGCTACACCTTC. This encodes CSALSGYTF.

The chain joins TRBV5-4 to TRBJ2-7; D remains ambiguous. The germline V gene encodes CDR1 SGHNT and CDR2 YYREEE (reference sequence). Trimming pared 4 bases from V and 3 bases from J, leaving 8 bases between. The CDR3 spans 12 residues. The CDR3 region has the DNA TGTGCCAGCAGCGTTGATATCTACGAGCAGTACTTC. Residues: CASSVDIYEQYF.

The chain has TRBV2 and TRBJ2-7, with TRBD1 identical over 7 bases. V gave up 7 bases and J gave up 4 bases; unmatched junction bases: 4. This CDR3 has 12 amino acids. Germline CDR1 reads SNHLY; CDR2 reads FYNNEI. CDR3: CASIPQGYEQYF. The DNA of the CDR3 is TGTGCCAGCATTCCACAGGGGTACGAGCAGTACTTC. Complete variable domain (other parts from reference TRBV2 and TRBJ2-7): EPEVTQTPSHQVTQMGQEVILRCVPISNHLYFYWYRQILGQKVEFLVSFYNNEISEKSEIFDDQFSVERPDGSNFTLKIRSTKLEDSAMYFCASIPQGYEQYFGPGTRLTVT.

This chain uses TRBV6-2 or TRBV6-3 with TRBJ2-7; D might be TRBD1 (6 bases). The CDR3 is 13 amino acids. V shed 6 bases and J shed 2 bases, with 11 bases lying between them. From germline, CDR1 is MNHEY and CDR2 SVGEGT. Here the CDR3 reads CASSNRAAYEQYF. The CDR3 nucleotides are TGTGCCAGCAGCAACAGGGCCGCCTACGAGCAGTACTTC.

This clone was seen only once. V and J are TRBV4-1 and TRBJ1-2, with a possible D match to TRBD1 (6 bases). CDR1 and CDR2 (germline): MGHRA, YSYEKL. The length of the CDR3 is 13 residues. V was trimmed by 1 base and J by 4 bases, leaving 7 bases between them. CDR3 in DNA: TGCGCCAGCAGCCAAGGCAGGGGCTATGGCTACACCTTC. Encoded protein: CASSQGRGYGYTF.